The 9 T cell receptor beta chains listed next were all sequenced from one sample in a study of neurological immune-mediated disorders. Time point here: technical triplicate 2. TCRdb passed the 5' RACE reads through MiXCR, listing each CDR3 protein once. The sample has roughly 61,000 distinct CDR3 sequences, nearly 25% seen once; the top ten hold about 4.3%. Material for sequencing was PBMCs. The receptors were gathered from a man aged 60-69 years with HTLV-1-associated myelopathy (HAM/TSP).

The V gene is TRBV7-2, the J gene TRBJ2-1, with 7 bases identical to TRBD2. The J segment lost 7 bases and the V segment lost 5 bases, leaving 17 bases of the junction unmatched. The CDR3 contains 17 residues. The V gene's germline CDR1 is SGHTA and CDR2 FQGNSA. The CDR3 is CASSPFVVGRDQNEQFF. CDR3 nucleotides: TGTGCCAGCAGCCCCTTTGTAGTGGGGAGGGACCAGAATGAGCAGTTCTTC.

The V call is TRBV11-2, the J call TRBJ2-5; TRBD1 aligns across 9 bases. The CDR3 sequence is 17 residues long. Germline-derived CDR1 and CDR2 are SGHAT and FQNNGV. Unmatched junction bases numbered 14, after V lost 5 bases and J lost 4 bases. This CDR3 is CASSLKGGKTGGETQYF. The CDR3 DNA reads as TGTGCCAGCAGCCTCAAGGGAGGGAAGACAGGGGGAGAGACCCAGTACTTC.

At least ten counts were recorded for this clonotype. The junction does not match germline at one end; this may be a read error. The chain is built from TRBV29-1 and TRBJ2-7, with D perhaps TRBD2 (5 bases). CDR3 length: 11 amino acids. Germline V gene lookup returns CDR1 SQVTM and CDR2 ANQGSEA. CDR3 sequence: CSAFIDYEQYF. DNA of the CDR3: TGCAGCGCATTCATTGACTACGAACAGTACTTC.

The chain is built from TRBV30 and TRBJ2-4; the D is unclear. The length of the CDR3 is 13 residues. V lost 2 bases, J lost 0 bases, and 5 bases lay in between. Germline loops: CDR1 GTSNPN, CDR2 SVGIG (reference sequence). CDR3 nucleotides: TGTGCCTGGAGTACTACAGCCAAAAACATTCAGTACTTC. Its protein product is CAWSTTAKNIQYF.

This clonotype was seen at least ten times. The chain combines TRBV29-1 with TRBJ1-5, with D hard to call. The CDR3 covers 10 residues. In germline, CDR1 is SQVTM, CDR2 ANQGSEA. Trimming took 3 bases from V and 6 from J, leaving 3 bases between them. The CDR3 coding sequence is TGCAGCGTTGAGCGTCAGCCCCAGCATTTT. Protein product: CSVERQPQHF.

This clonotype was detected ten times or more. The rearrangement links TRBV7-9 to TRBJ2-1, with no clear D. Between the trimmed V and J ends, which lost 3 bases and 10 bases, there was a span of 7 bases. The CDR3 is made up of 11 amino acids. Germline-derived CDR1 and CDR2 are SEHNR and FQNEAQ (reference sequence). CDR3 bases: TGTGCCAGCAGCTTTGACCGCGAGCAGTTCTTC. Its translation: CASSFDREQFF.

The table lists this clonotype with many counts. This chain links TRBV5-8 with TRBJ1-4, with unresolved D. The germline CDR1 and CDR2 sequences are SGHTS and YDEGEE. V was cut by 4 bases and J by 0 bases, with 13 bases left in between. The CDR3 runs to 16 residues. CDR3 residues: CASSLQTKATNEKLFF. The CDR3 region has the DNA TGTGCCAGCAGCCTGCAGACAAAAGCAACTAATGAAAAACTGTTTTTT.

This chain links TRBV14 with TRBJ1-1; D is unresolved. The CDR3 consists of 13 residues. Germline CDR1 reads SGHDN; CDR2 reads FVKESK. Between the trimmed V and J ends, which lost 1 base and 4 bases, there was a span of 7 bases. The CDR3: CASSQVYGTEAFF. CDR3 nucleotide sequence: TGTGCCAGCAGCCAAGTGTACGGCACTGAAGCTTTCTTT.

This clonotype was seen ten or more times. This chain links TRBV29-1 with TRBJ2-3, with D perhaps assigned TRBD1 or TRBD2 (5 bases each). With 6 bases removed from V and 0 bases from J, the gap between germline ends came to 16 bases. This CDR3 is 15 amino acids long. From germline, CDR1 is SQVTM and CDR2 ANQGSEA. The CDR3 DNA reads as TGCAGCGTCGCACCCGGGGCAATTAGCACAGATACGCAGTATTTT. It specifies CSVAPGAISTDTQYF.